This TCR beta chain was recorded in a study of cytomegalovirus exposure and HLA in healthy donors. Points from the study as a whole: The authors considered a cluster of highly shared sequence variants likely to be a sequencing artifact. Researchers reported that a few CMV-associated chains were confirmed in vitro as CMV antigen-specific.

This clone was counted a few times. Its target is not known. Use of 60 Vbeta and 13 Jbeta primers characterized the PCR. Generated by immunoSEQ multiplex PCR, the TCRdb table keeps only in-frame clones and is missing some. The profile covers around 100,000 clones, with around 60% appearing a single time and under 3.5% taken by the ten largest. CDR3 size: 15 residues. Germline V gene sequence: CDR1 SGHNT, CDR2 YYREEE (reference sequence). V lost 5 bases, J lost 0 bases, and 5 bases stayed unmatched. This TCR came from a woman aged 45-65 years in good health and CMV-seronegative. V and J are TRBV5-4 and TRBJ2-1; 7 nucleotides line up with TRBD2. Sequencing was done on a sample of PBMCs. In DNA, the CDR3 is TGTGCCAGCAGTCCTGGGGGGGACTCCTACAATGAGCAGTTCTTC. This encodes CASSPGGDSYNEQFF.